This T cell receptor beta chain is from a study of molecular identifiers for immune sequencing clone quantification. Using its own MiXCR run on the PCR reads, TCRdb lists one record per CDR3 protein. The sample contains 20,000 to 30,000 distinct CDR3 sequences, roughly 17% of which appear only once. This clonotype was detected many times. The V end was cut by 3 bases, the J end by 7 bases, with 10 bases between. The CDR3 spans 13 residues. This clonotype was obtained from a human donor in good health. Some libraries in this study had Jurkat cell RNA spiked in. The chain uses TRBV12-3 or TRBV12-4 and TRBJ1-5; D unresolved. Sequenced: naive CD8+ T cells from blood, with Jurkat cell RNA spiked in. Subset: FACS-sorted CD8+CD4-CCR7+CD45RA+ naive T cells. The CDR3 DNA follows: TGTGCCAGCAGTTTGACCGCCGCCCAGCCCCAGCATTTT. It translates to CASSLTAAQPQHF.